This passage covers 4 T cell receptor beta chains from one sample sequenced in a study of shared clonotypes between healthy human individuals. Sequenced by immunoSEQ multiplex PCR; TCRdb stores in-frame clones only, minus some. This sample has approximately 2.3 million clones, with 80% to 95% found just once. Sequencing was performed on naive CD4+ T cells from PBMCs. The sample's subset: CD45RA+ positively selected. These receptors were taken from a man younger than 35 in good health. Some clones in this sample may be carry-over from other donors' samples.

The chain uses TRBV28 and TRBJ2-1; 11 positions match TRBD2. V trimming: 6 bases; J trimming: 7 bases; junction bases outside the gene matches: 8. Germline assignment: CDR1 MDHEN and CDR2 SYDVKM. The CDR3 runs to 15 residues. Here the CDR3 reads CASSLAGGIHNEQFF. CDR3 in DNA: TGTGCCAGCAGCTTAGCGGGAGGGATTCATAATGAGCAGTTCTTC.

V gene TRBV14 combines with J gene TRBJ2-3; weak D call: TRBD1 (6 bases). Looked up from germline, CDR1 is SGHDN and CDR2 is FVKESK. V lost 4 bases and J 4 bases, leaving 12 bases between the germline ends. This CDR3 has 14 amino acids. As DNA, the CDR3 is TGTGCCAGCAGCCCCCGAGGGGGTGCAGATACGCAGTATTTT. It codes for CASSPRGGADTQYF.

This chain connects TRBV20-1 to TRBJ2-5; D gene ambiguous. CDR3 length: 10 residues. V was cut by 3 bases and J by 7 bases, with 6 bases left in between. The germline V gene encodes CDR1 DFQATT and CDR2 SNEGSKA (reference sequence). CDR3 coding DNA: TGCAGTGCTAGTTACAGGACCCAGTACTTC. Its translation: CSASYRTQYF.

The rearrangement uses TRBV7-2 and TRBJ2-1; D perhaps matches TRBD2 (6 bases). Germline V gives CDR1 SGHTA, CDR2 FQGNSA. This CDR3 is built from 15 residues. Trimming cost V 1 base and J 2 bases, with 9 bases left between them. In DNA form, the CDR3 reads TGTGCCAGCAGCTTAGACGGGGGAGCCTACAATGAGCAGTTCTTC. Protein sequence: CASSLDGGAYNEQFF.